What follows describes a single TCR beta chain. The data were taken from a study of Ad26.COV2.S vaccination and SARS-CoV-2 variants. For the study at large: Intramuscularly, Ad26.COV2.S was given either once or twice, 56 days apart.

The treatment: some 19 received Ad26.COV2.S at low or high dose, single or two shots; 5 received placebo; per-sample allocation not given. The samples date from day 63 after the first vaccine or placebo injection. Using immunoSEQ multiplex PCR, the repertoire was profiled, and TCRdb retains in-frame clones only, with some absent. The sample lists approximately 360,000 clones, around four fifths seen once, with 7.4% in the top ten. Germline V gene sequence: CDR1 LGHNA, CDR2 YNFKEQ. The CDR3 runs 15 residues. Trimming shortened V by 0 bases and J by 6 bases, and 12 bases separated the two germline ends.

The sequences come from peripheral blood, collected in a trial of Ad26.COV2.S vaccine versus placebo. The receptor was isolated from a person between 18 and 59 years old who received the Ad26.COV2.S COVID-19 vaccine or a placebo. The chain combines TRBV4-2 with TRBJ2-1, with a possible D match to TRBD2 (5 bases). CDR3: CASSQDNGVGNEQFF. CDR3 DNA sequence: TGTGCCAGCAGCCAAGATAACGGGGTTGGCAATGAGCAGTTCTTC.